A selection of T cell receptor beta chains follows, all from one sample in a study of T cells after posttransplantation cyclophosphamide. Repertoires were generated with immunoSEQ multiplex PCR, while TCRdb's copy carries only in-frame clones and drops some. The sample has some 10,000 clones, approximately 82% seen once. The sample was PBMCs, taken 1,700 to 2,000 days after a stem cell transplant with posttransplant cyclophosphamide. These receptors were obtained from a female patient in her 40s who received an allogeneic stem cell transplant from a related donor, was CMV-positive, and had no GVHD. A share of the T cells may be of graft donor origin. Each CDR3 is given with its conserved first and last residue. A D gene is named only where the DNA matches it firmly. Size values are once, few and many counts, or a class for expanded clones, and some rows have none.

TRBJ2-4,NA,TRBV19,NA,CASHGGAQPPYPYF,TGTGCCTCCCATGGGGGGGCGCAACCCCCCTATCCGTACTTC
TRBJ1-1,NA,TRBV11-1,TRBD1,CASSPRGQSTEAFF,TGTGCCAGCAGCCCTCGGGGACAGAGCACTGAAGCTTTCTTT
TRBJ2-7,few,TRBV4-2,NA,CASSQLEEQYF,TGTGCCAGCAGCCAATTGGAGGAGCAGTACTTC
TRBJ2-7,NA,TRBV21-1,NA,CASRETYEQYF,TGTGCCAGCAGGGAGACCTACGAGCAGTACTTC
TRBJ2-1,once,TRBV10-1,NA,CASSESVRYNEQFF,TGCGCCAGCAGTGAGTCGGTCAGATACAATGAGCAGTTCTTC
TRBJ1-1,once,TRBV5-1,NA,CASSFTEINTEAFF,TGCGCCAGCAGCTTTACGGAGATCAACACTGAAGCTTTCTTT
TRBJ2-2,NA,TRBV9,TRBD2,CASSVGLAGARTGELFF,TGTGCCAGCAGCGTAGGGCTAGCGGGGGCCCGCACCGGGGAGCTGTTTTTT
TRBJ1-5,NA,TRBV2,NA,CASSTSRGRSNQPQHF,TGTGCCAGCAGTACCTCGCGGGGCAGGAGCAATCAGCCCCAGCATTTT
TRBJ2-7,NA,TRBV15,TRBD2,CATSAVREAYEQYF,TGTGCCACCAGCGCCGTCCGGGAGGCCTACGAGCAGTACTTC
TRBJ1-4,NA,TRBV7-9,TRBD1,CASSPDRTGGNEKLFF,TGTGCCAGCAGCCCCGACCGGACAGGGGGTAATGAAAAACTGTTTTTT
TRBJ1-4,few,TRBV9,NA,CASSVAGGGNEKLFF,TGTGCCAGCAGCGTCGCCGGGGGGGGCAATGAAAAACTGTTTTTT
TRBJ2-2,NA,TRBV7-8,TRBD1,CASSPRRTGVTNTGELFF,TGTGCCAGCAGCCCCCGCCGGACAGGGGTTACGAACACCGGGGAGCTGTTTTTT
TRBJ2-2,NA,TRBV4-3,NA,CASRGVNTGELFF,TGCGCCAGCCGAGGAGTGAACACCGGGGAGCTGTTTTTT
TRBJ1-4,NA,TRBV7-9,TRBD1,CASSSRDRDEKLFF,TGTGCCAGCAGCTCCCGGGACAGAGATGAAAAACTGTTTTTT
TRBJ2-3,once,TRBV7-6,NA,CASSLYRASTDTQYF,TGTGCCAGCAGCTTATACAGAGCTAGCACAGATACGCAGTATTTT
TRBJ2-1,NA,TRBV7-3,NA,CASSPGGNEQFF,TGTGCCAGCAGCCCAGGAGGGAATGAGCAGTTCTTC